The 3 T cell receptor beta chains listed next were all sequenced from one sample in a study of naive and memory T cell subsets. Two oligonucleotides, mixed equimolar, formed the beta constant-region primer covering TRBC1 and TRBC2. Nested alpha and beta constant-region primers with the SP2 primer drove four PCR rounds on ligated cDNA. One entry per CDR3 protein results from TCRdb running MiXCR on the UMI-ligation and nested PCR reads. The table shows roughly 130,000 distinct CDR3 sequences, with roughly 36% occurring only once. Sequencing was performed on central memory CD4+ T cells from blood. These receptor sequences come from a human donor in good health.

This clonotype appeared a few times. The chain links TRBV29-1 to TRBJ2-5, with D tentatively TRBD2 (5 bases). The ends were cut back, 6 bases at V and 5 bases at J, with 13 bases in the middle. The CDR3 is 12 amino acids. The germline V gene has CDR1 SQVTM and CDR2 ANQGSEA. This CDR3 reads CSVVNSGETQYF. DNA for the CDR3: TGCAGCGTCGTTAATTCGGGGGAGACCCAGTACTTC.

At least ten counts were recorded for this clonotype. The chain recombines TRBV29-1 with TRBJ2-3; no reliable D call. Trimming cost V 2 bases and J 5 bases, with 5 bases left between them. Germline CDR1 reads SQVTM; CDR2 reads ANQGSEA. This CDR3 has 11 residues. As DNA, the CDR3 is TGCAGCGTTGAAACTTTAGATACGCAGTATTTT. This gives the protein CSVETLDTQYF.

V and J are TRBV25-1 and TRBJ2-2; D remains unclear. CDR1 and CDR2 (germline): MGHDK, SYGVNS. V dropped 5 bases and J dropped 1 base, with 8 bases sitting between them. CDR3 length equals 14 residues. The CDR3 region is CASSYGMNTGELFF. The CDR3 bases are TGTGCCAGCAGTTATGGGATGAACACCGGGGAGCTGTTTTTT.